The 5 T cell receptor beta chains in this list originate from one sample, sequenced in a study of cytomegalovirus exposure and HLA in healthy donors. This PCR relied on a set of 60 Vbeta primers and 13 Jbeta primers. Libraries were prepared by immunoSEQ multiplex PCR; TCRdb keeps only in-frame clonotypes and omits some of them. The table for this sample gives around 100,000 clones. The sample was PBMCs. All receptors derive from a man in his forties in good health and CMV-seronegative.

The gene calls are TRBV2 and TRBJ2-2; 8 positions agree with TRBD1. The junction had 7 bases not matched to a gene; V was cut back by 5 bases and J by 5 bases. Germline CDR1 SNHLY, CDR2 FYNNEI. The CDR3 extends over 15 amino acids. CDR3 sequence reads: CASSRRTGSTGELFF. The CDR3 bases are TGTGCCAGCAGTCGAAGGACAGGGTCTACCGGGGAGCTGTTTTTT.

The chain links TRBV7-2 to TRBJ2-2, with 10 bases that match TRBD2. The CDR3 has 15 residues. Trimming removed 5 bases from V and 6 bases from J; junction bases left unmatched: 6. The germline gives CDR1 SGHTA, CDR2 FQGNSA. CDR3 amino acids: CASSPSGRASGELFF. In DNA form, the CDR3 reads TGTGCCAGCAGCCCGAGCGGGAGGGCTTCCGGGGAGCTGTTTTTT. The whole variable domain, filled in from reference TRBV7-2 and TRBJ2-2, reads GAGVSQSPSNKVTEKGKDVELRCDPISGHTALYWYRQSLGQGLEFLIYFQGNSAPDKSGLPSDRFSAERTGGSVSTLTIQRTQQEDSAVYLCASSPSGRASGELFFGEGSRLTVL.

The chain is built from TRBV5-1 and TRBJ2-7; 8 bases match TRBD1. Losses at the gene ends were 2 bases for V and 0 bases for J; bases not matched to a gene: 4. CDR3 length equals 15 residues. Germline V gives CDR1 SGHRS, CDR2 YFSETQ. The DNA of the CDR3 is TGCGCCAGCAGCTTAACGACAGGGGCCTCCTACGAGCAGTACTTC. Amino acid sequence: CASSLTTGASYEQYF.

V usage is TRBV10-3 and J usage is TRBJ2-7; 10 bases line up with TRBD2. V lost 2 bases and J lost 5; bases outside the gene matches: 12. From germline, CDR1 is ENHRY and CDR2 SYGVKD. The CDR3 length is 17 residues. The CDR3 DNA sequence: TGTGCCATCAGTGAGCCCTCACAGCGGGGGGGCGTAAACGAGCAGTACTTC. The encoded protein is CAISEPSQRGGVNEQYF.

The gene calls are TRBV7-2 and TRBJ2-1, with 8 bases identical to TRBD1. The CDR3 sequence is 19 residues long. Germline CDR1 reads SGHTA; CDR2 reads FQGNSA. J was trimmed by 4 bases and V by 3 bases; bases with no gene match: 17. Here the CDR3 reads CASSLGPSGTGGLYNEQFF. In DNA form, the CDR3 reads TGTGCCAGCAGCTTGGGCCCGTCCGGGACAGGAGGCCTTTACAATGAGCAGTTCTTC.